The source of this T cell receptor beta chain is a study of T-cell memory formation after mild COVID-19. The V gene's germline CDR1 is DFQATT and CDR2 SNEGSKA (reference sequence). This CDR3 comprises 12 residues. Trimming cost V 3 bases and J 7 bases, with 9 bases left between them. Study-wide results and caveats: There were some responding clones in pre-infection memory, which suggested that cross-reactive memory had joined. Contracting CD4+ clones sat mainly in CM and EM; CD8+ in EMRA. CD4/CD8 balance held among clones contracting day 15 to 85, and later expanders leaned CD4+. Nothing showed for sure that second-wave clones peaking on day 37 were SARS-CoV-2 specific.

TCRdb analysed the 5' RACE reads with MiXCR anew, one entry per CDR3 protein. The sample comprises 280,000 or so distinct CDR3 sequences, approximately 7.6% of which are singletons, and 22% rests with the top ten. With regard to this clonotype: As yet, its antigen is unknown.

The rearrangement uses TRBV20-1 and TRBJ2-2; perhaps TRBD1 as D (6 bases). The TCR sequence derives from a man between 18 and 35 years old who had mild COVID-19 (a few samples of this study predate the infection). Cell type and time point are not known. The specimen was PBMCs or a T cell subset sorted from them (not recorded which). This chain's CDR3 is CSARMTGGELFF. DNA of the CDR3: TGCAGTGCTAGGATGACAGGCGGGGAGCTGTTTTTT.